The 30 T cell receptor beta chains given below trace back to one sample, sequenced in a study of molecular identifiers for immune sequencing clone quantification. Each CDR3 protein gets one entry after TCRdb re-called the PCR reads with MiXCR. The sample yields approximately 590,000 distinct CDR3 sequences, about 25% seen once. Sequencing used naive CD8+ T cells from blood, with Jurkat cell RNA spiked in. This sample's subset: FACS-sorted CD8+CD4-CCR7+CD45RA+ naive T cells. The source of these receptors is a human donor in good health. Some libraries in this study had Jurkat cell RNA spiked in.

This clonotype was observed a few times. The chain links TRBV13 to TRBJ2-1; TRBD2 matches at 9 bases. The CDR3 length is 15 residues. Germline CDR1 and CDR2: PRHDT and FYEKMQ (reference sequence). The J segment lost 5 bases and the V segment lost 2 bases, leaving 4 bases of the junction unmatched. CDR3 DNA: TGTGCCAGCAGCTTAAGGCGGGGGGGCCACAATGAGCAGTTCTTC. Translating it yields CASSLRRGGHNEQFF.

To note about this clonotype: This sequence may be a read error, since a much larger clone differs from it by one base. The CDR3 reads CASSKEGRGGFVSDTQYF. The CDR3 DNA reads TGTGCCAGCAGCAAAGAAGGACGGGGGGGGTTTGTATCAGATACGCAGTATTTT. This chain connects TRBV21-1 to TRBJ2-3; TRBD1 reflects the table's D call only, with no check against the DNA. TRBV21-1 is deemed a pseudogene. This CDR3 is built from 18 residues.

As for this clonotype: A much bigger clone sits one base away, suggesting this may be a read error. This rearrangement joins TRBV7-9 to TRBJ2-4; possibly TRBD1 for D (6 bases). CDR3 size: 17 residues. Trimming took off 0 bases at V and 5 bases at J, with 17 bases between the two ends. Looked up from germline, CDR1 is SEHNR and CDR2 is FQNEAQ (reference sequence). CDR3 sequence: CASSLAQGEWSENIQYF. The CDR3, as DNA: TGTGCCAGCAGCTTAGCACAGGGCGAATGGTCCGAAAACATTCAGTACTTC.

V is TRBV4-1 and J is TRBJ2-1; D is perhaps TRBD1 (5 bases). The CDR3 totals 16 residues. Germline V gene data show CDR1 as MGHRA and CDR2 as YSYEKL. V lost 1 base and J lost 0, with 10 bases in between. This CDR3 reads CASSQVEDSSYNEQFF. CDR3 in DNA: TGCGCCAGCAGCCAAGTAGAAGACAGCTCCTACAATGAGCAGTTCTTC.

V is TRBV6-2 or TRBV6-3 and J is TRBJ2-5, with D perhaps matching TRBD1 (5 bases). In germline, CDR1 is MNHEY, CDR2 SVGEGT. This CDR3 contains 12 residues. Trimming cost V 8 bases and J 4 bases, with 11 bases left between them. DNA for the CDR3: TGTGCCAGCCCAATTGGGGCAGAGACCCAGTACTTC. Translation: CASPIGAETQYF.

The chain joins TRBV12-3 or TRBV12-4 to TRBJ1-5, with 10 bases aligning to TRBD1. Unmatched junction bases numbered 7, after V lost 6 bases and J lost 5 bases. The CDR3 contains 15 residues. CDR3 DNA sequence: TGTGCCAGCAGGACAGGGGGCAGATGGGATCAGCCCCAGCATTTT. It is translated as CASRTGGRWDQPQHF.

There are a few counts of this clonotype. V usage is TRBV6-1 and J usage is TRBJ2-5; the match to TRBD1 covers 8 bases. J was trimmed by 2 bases and V by 3 bases; bases with no gene match: 23. The CDR3 totals 21 residues. CDR1 MNHNS and CDR2 SASEGT come from the germline V gene. The CDR3 region is CASSESVGGQVAPPWQETQYF. CDR3 in DNA: TGTGCCAGCAGTGAGTCGGTAGGGGGACAGGTGGCCCCGCCGTGGCAAGAGACCCAGTACTTC.

The chain carries TRBV6-5 and TRBJ2-7; D is ambiguous. The CDR3 contains 14 residues. Looked up from germline, CDR1 is MNHEY and CDR2 is SVGAGI. Trimming took off 8 bases at V and 5 bases at J, with 19 bases between the two ends. CDR3 region: CASVTDFAPHEQYF. The CDR3 DNA reads TGTGCCAGCGTAACAGACTTCGCTCCCCACGAGCAGTACTTC.

A word on this clonotype: This may stem from a read error, because a much larger clone lies one nucleotide away. The genes are TRBV10-1 and TRBJ1-1, with D possibly being TRBD1 (5 bases). This CDR3 comprises 13 residues. CDR1 and CDR2 (germline): WNHNN, SYGVQD (reference sequence). The CDR3 is CARSGQGNTEAFF. The CDR3 nucleotides read TGCGCCCGCAGCGGGCAGGGGAACACTGAAGCTTTCTTT.

With respect to this clonotype: At one end, the junction sequence differs from germline, possibly due to a read error. The gene calls are TRBV27 and TRBJ2-5; possibly TRBD1 or TRBD2 for D (5 bases each). Germline V CDR1 and CDR2: MNHEY, SMNVEV (reference sequence). The CDR3 consists of 15 residues. CDR3 DNA: TGTGCCAGCAGTTTCGAATTCGGGACGGCAGAGCCCCAGTACTTC. Translation gives CASSFEFGTAEPQYF.

The chain links TRBV4-3 to TRBJ2-1; D gene ambiguous. The CDR3 extends over 15 amino acids. V lost 1 base and J lost 1, with 8 bases in between. Per germline, CDR1 LGHNA and CDR2 YSLEER. This CDR3 reads CASSQAPGSYNEQFF. The CDR3 DNA reads as TGCGCCAGCAGCCAAGCCCCGGGTTCCTACAATGAGCAGTTCTTC.

The sample holds a few counts of this clonotype. The chain recombines TRBV25-1 with TRBJ1-2, with D hard to call. CDR3 length: 14 residues. The germline V and J ends were trimmed by 5 bases and 2 bases, with 12 bases remaining between them. In germline, CDR1 is MGHDK, CDR2 SYGVNS. Here the CDR3 DNA reads TGTGCCAGCAGTATCCGGTCGAGGAACTATGGCTACACCTTC. Translating gives CASSIRSRNYGYTF.

V usage is TRBV20-1 and J usage is TRBJ2-7, with 14 bases identical to TRBD2. Germline V gene sequence: CDR1 DFQATT, CDR2 SNEGSKA (reference sequence). Trimming removed 6 bases from V and 6 bases from J; junction bases left unmatched: 13. This CDR3 is built from 16 residues. This CDR3 is CSAGGTSGSPVGEQYF. Written as DNA, the CDR3 is TGCAGTGCCGGAGGGACTAGCGGGAGCCCAGTTGGCGAGCAGTACTTC.

This clonotype was counted only a few times. The genes are TRBV30 and TRBJ2-1; D gene ambiguous. Germline V lookup: CDR1 GTSNPN, CDR2 SVGIG (reference sequence). Trimming removed 0 bases at V and 5 bases at J, with 5 bases between. The length of the CDR3 is 12 residues. DNA for the CDR3: TGTGCCTGGAGTGTAGGTCACAATGAGCAGTTCTTC. It encodes CAWSVGHNEQFF.

V and J are TRBV6-5 and TRBJ1-2; a possible D gene is TRBD1 (6 bases). This CDR3 contains 16 residues. The V and J ends lost 5 bases and 2 bases respectively, with 18 bases between them. CDR1 is MNHEY and CDR2 is SVGAGI in the germline V gene. The CDR3 spells CASSPDRGDRNYGYTF. The CDR3 nucleotides are TGTGCCAGCAGTCCGGACAGAGGGGATCGAAACTATGGCTACACCTTC.

This clonotype was picked up one time. This chain connects TRBV28 to TRBJ2-1; D may be TRBD1 or TRBD2 (5 bases each). The CDR3 contains 15 residues. The V end was cut by 5 bases, the J end by 8 bases, with 19 bases between. The V gene's germline CDR1 is MDHEN and CDR2 SYDVKM. This CDR3 is CASSISAGTGDEQFF. The CDR3 DNA reads TGTGCCAGCAGTATCTCAGCAGGGACGGGCGATGAGCAGTTCTTC.

This clonotype was recorded a few times. The rearrangement links TRBV20-1 to TRBJ2-1; D gene ambiguous. Germline V CDR1 and CDR2: DFQATT, SNEGSKA (reference sequence). V lost 1 base and J 5 bases, leaving 15 bases between the germline ends. This CDR3 is built from 15 residues. The CDR3 protein is CSARVTILTHNEQFF. CDR3 coding DNA: TGCAGTGCTAGAGTGACCATACTTACCCACAATGAGCAGTTCTTC.

This clonotype appeared many times. J is TRBJ2-2 and V is TRBV29-1; possible D gene TRBD2, 6 bases. The germline V gene encodes CDR1 SQVTM and CDR2 ANQGSEA. Trimming left V 0 bases short and J 0 bases short, with 11 bases between. This CDR3 contains 16 residues. The CDR3 DNA reads TGCAGCGTTGAAGATTGGGAGGACGCGAACACCGGGGAGCTGTTTTTT. It specifies CSVEDWEDANTGELFF.

In its sample, this clonotype was seen once. The junction differs from germline at one of its ends, possibly a read error. The rearrangement links TRBV4-2 to TRBJ2-5; 7 positions match TRBD2. Germline CDR1 reads LGHNA; CDR2 reads YNFKEQ. There are 15 residues in the CDR3. The CDR3 loop reads CASSQEWGGEEPQYF. The DNA for the CDR3 is TGTGCCAGCAGCCAAGAATGGGGAGGGGAAGAGCCCCAGTACTTC.

The chain combines TRBV19 with TRBJ1-1, with D possibly being TRBD1 (6 bases). Trimming removed 10 bases from V and 5 bases from J, with 17 bases in between. CDR1 is LNHDA, CDR2 SQIVND, per germline (reference sequence). The CDR3 totals 13 residues. CDR3 amino acids: CATASLGGTEAFF. The CDR3 bases are TGTGCCACCGCTTCGTTAGGGGGGACTGAAGCTTTCTTT.

This clonotype occurred many times. V is TRBV10-2 and J is TRBJ2-3; no firm D call. CDR1 WSHSY and CDR2 SAAADI come from the germline V gene. V was pared by 0 bases and J by 5 bases, with 9 bases between. This CDR3 contains 14 residues. In DNA form, the CDR3 reads TGCGCCAGCAGTGAGTCGGATGGGCGAGATACGCAGTATTTT. It yields the protein CASSESDGRDTQYF.

In this sample, this clonotype turned up many times. The chain carries TRBV20-1 and TRBJ2-2; D uncertain. The CDR3 has 13 residues. Trimming shortened V by 1 base and J by 4 bases, and 7 bases separated the two germline ends. Germline V gene data show CDR1 as DFQATT and CDR2 as SNEGSKA (reference sequence). In DNA, the CDR3 is TGCAGTGCTAGAGGAACAGCCACCGGGGAGCTGTTTTTT. Its protein product is CSARGTATGELFF.

This clonotype was recorded a few times. This could be a read error, since a much larger clone is one nucleotide away. This chain links TRBV7-2 with TRBJ2-3; 10 bases are shared with TRBD2. Germline V gene lookup returns CDR1 SGHTA and CDR2 FQGNSA. The V gene end was trimmed by 0 bases and the J gene end by 2 bases; junction bases not matched to a gene: 11. The CDR3 consists of 19 residues. CDR3 sequence: CASSLAPGPAGGPTDTQYF. The CDR3 DNA sequence: TGTGCCAGCAGCTTAGCGCCGGGACCAGCGGGGGGGCCCACAGATACGCAGTATTTT.

This clonotype was seen a few times. This sequence joins TRBV15 and TRBJ2-7; D possibly matches TRBD1 or TRBD2 (5 bases each). V lost 0 bases and J lost 2, with 11 bases in between. Per germline, CDR1 LNHNV and CDR2 YYDKDF (reference sequence). The CDR3 covers 15 residues. As DNA, the CDR3 is TGTGCCACCAGCAGAGATCTGGGGGTCGCCTACGAGCAGTACTTC. It specifies CATSRDLGVAYEQYF.

This clonotype was recorded a few times. J is TRBJ2-5 and V is TRBV30; TRBD1 agrees at 8 bases. V dropped 5 bases and J dropped 5; count of bases not matched to a gene: 13. CDR3 length: 15 amino acids. Per the germline V gene, CDR1 is GTSNPN and CDR2 is SVGIG (reference sequence). CDR3 in DNA: TGTGCCTGGGGACGTAGGGACAGGCTGCTCGAGACCCAGTACTTC. Translating gives CAWGRRDRLLETQYF.

In this sample, this clonotype turned up many times. The chain employs TRBV6-5 and TRBJ1-1, with TRBD1 as a possible D gene (5 bases). The V gene lost 4 bases and the J gene lost 0 bases, with 9 bases spanning the gap. This CDR3 is 14 amino acids long. CDR1 is MNHEY, CDR2 SVGAGI, per germline. CDR3 sequence: CASSSPGLNTEAFF. CDR3 bases: TGTGCCAGCAGTTCGCCGGGACTGAACACTGAAGCTTTCTTT.

Ten or more counts support this clonotype. The chain carries TRBV29-1 and TRBJ2-7; either TRBD1 or TRBD2 may fit D (5 bases each). Germline lookup yields CDR1 SQVTM and CDR2 ANQGSEA. The CDR3 sequence is 16 residues long. Trimming took off 1 base at V and 2 bases at J, with 18 bases between the two ends. CDR3 coding DNA: TGCAGCGTTGAAGTCGTGGGACGGTCCACCACCTACGAGCAGTACTTC. Translation gives CSVEVVGRSTTYEQYF.

This clonotype appeared many times. V gene TRBV7-9 combines with J gene TRBJ2-7; 13 nucleotides align to TRBD2. Germline assignment: CDR1 SEHNR and CDR2 FQNEAQ (reference sequence). V shed 5 bases and J 5 bases; nucleotides not matched to a gene: 15. The CDR3 spans 18 residues. This CDR3 reads CASSPGTSGARGFHEQYF. CDR3 sequence (DNA): TGTGCCAGCAGCCCGGGGACTAGCGGGGCTCGAGGCTTCCACGAGCAGTACTTC.

This clonotype was seen many times. The chain carries TRBV20-1 and TRBJ2-3, with a tentative D call TRBD1 (5 bases). Germline loops: CDR1 DFQATT, CDR2 SNEGSKA (reference sequence). This CDR3 region has 13 residues. V was cut by 5 bases and J by 3 bases, with 12 bases left in between. The CDR3 region is CSAPPQGTDTQYF. The CDR3 DNA sequence: TGCAGTGCTCCACCGCAGGGAACAGATACGCAGTATTTT.

As concerns this clonotype: This may stem from a read error, because a much larger clone lies one nucleotide away. CDR3 region: CASSPDSGSTEAFF. CDR3 in DNA: TGTGCCAGCAGCCCGGACAGTGGGAGCACTGAAGCTTTCTTT. The chain couples TRBV5-3 to TRBJ1-1; possible D gene TRBD1, 6 bases. TRBV5-3 counts as an open reading frame of uncertain function. The CDR3 length is 14 residues. The V end was cut by 8 bases, the J end by 4 bases, with 18 bases between.